This T cell receptor (beta chain) is drawn from a study of shared clonotypes between healthy human individuals. Deep-level settings were used for running the assay. Assay: immunoSEQ multiplex PCR; the TCRdb copy retains only in-frame clones and omits some. The sample has about 2.1 million clones; roughly 95% are singletons. This CDR3 spans 14 amino acids. Trimming cost V 4 bases and J 4 bases; bases outside gene matches: 4. The germline V gene encodes CDR1 LNHDA and CDR2 SQIVND (reference sequence). The naive CD8 population came from CD45RO-negative cells selected for CCR7, without terminally differentiated effector memory CD45RA+ cells. Notes on the study in general: Among donors, the sharing of clonotypes was expected to be influenced by sequencing depth. Naive CD4 clonotypes were shared across several donors at about 5.3%.

On this clone itself: Its specificity is not known.

Sequenced: naive CD8+ T cells from PBMCs. This receptor was taken from a man aged 18 to 30 in good health. Some clones in this sample may be carry-over from other donors' samples. The V call is TRBV19, the J call TRBJ1-3, with 7 nucleotides matching TRBD1. The CDR3: CASSTRTGGNTIYF. The DNA of the CDR3 is TGTGCCAGTAGTACCCGGACAGGCGGAAACACCATATATTTT.